Below, one TCR beta chain is given with its context. At survey level, the immunoSEQ assay was run in its v3.0 version. This table comes from immunoSEQ multiplex PCR, and its TCRdb copy is limited to in-frame clones, with some not included. The data show 25,000 to 35,000 clones, over 80% seen once. Trimming shortened V by 6 bases and J by 4 bases, and 15 bases separated the two germline ends. CDR1 LNHDA and CDR2 SQIVND come from the germline V gene (reference sequence). CDR3 length: 15 amino acids. The data derive from a study of long-term antiretroviral therapy in people with HIV. Sequencing used unsorted PBMCs, obtained about 2.7 years after starting antiretroviral therapy. The V and J genes are TRBV19 and TRBJ1-4; D might be TRBD1 (5 bases). The origin of this receptor is a young man with HIV. The CDR3 loop is CASRTEGDLNEKLFF. For the CDR3, the DNA is TGTGCCAGTAGAACAGAAGGGGATCTTAATGAAAAACTGTTTTTT.